This TCR beta chain was profiled in a study of blood T cells in healthy people across ages. Study-level results: Not knowing donor CMV status may have confounded expanded clonotype changes.

Together with a sample-barcoded 5' primer, a J-beta primer mix was included in a second PCR lasting roughly 6 to 12 cycles. A single record per CDR3 protein comes from TCRdb applying MiXCR to the 5' RACE reads. The sample lists hundreds of thousands of distinct CDR3 sequences; over 20% were seen once. This clonotype was observed a few times. The antigen remains unidentified. The CDR3 extends over 15 amino acids. Germline V gives CDR1 SGDLS, CDR2 YYNGEE. Trimming left V 0 bases short and J 0 bases short, with 6 bases between. In terms of origin and age, donors were healthy Caucasian individuals from Russia aged 6 to 90. Each of the donors had approximately 10 milliliters of peripheral blood drawn into EDTA-treated Vacutainer tubes. In each sample, at least 7 million PBMCs were isolated.

The sequence came from a man between 65 and 85 years old in good health. J is TRBJ1-4 and V is TRBV9; D gene uncertain. Sequenced input: blood. DNA of the CDR3: TGTGCCAGCAGCGTAGGGGCCTCAACTAATGAAAAACTGTTTTTT. Its translation is CASSVGASTNEKLFF.